There are a few counts of the clone carrying this T cell receptor beta chain. Its antigen remains unidentified. This record comes from a study of T cells in Graves' hyperthyroidism and ophthalmopathy. Study observations and caveats: With a median lead of approximately 6 months before onset, the model predicted ophthalmopathy. Most expanded thyroid clonotypes above 0.001 also appeared in blood.

The authors took PBMCs from 10 ml fresh peripheral blood. Amplification of TCR beta CDR3 regions was performed using RNA transcripts as template. HTBI primers were used for first-round RT-PCR of the TCR CDR3. TCRdb reprocessed the multiplex PCR reads with MiXCR, giving one entry per CDR3 protein. Of some 360,000 distinct CDR3 sequences in the sample, over 15% were seen once. Germline assignment: CDR1 DFQATT and CDR2 SNEGSKA (reference sequence). Trimming took 1 base from V and 3 from J; bases not matched to a gene: 3. This CDR3 region has 14 residues. Sequencing was done on a sample of blood. The sequence was obtained from a woman aged 40 to 55 with Graves' ophthalmopathy. This chain uses TRBV20-1 with TRBJ2-7, with TRBD2 identical over 10 bases. Here the CDR3 reads CSARVLAGDYEQYF. CDR3 nucleotide sequence: TGCAGTGCTAGAGTCCTAGCGGGGGACTACGAGCAGTACTTC.